Listed below are T cell receptor beta chains from one sample, sequenced in a study of T cell responses to AZD1222 COVID-19 vaccine. Clones were read by immunoSEQ multiplex PCR, and TCRdb kept only the in-frame ones, dropping some. In the table there are approximately 190,000 clones, more than 75% of which are singletons. This material consisted of peripheral blood, taken on day 0 of MenACWY control vaccination. The source is an adult in good health. CDR3s include the opening cysteine and the closing phenylalanine or tryptophan. D genes are given only for firm matches. For some rows the clone size is stated as once, few or many, or as a class when expanded; others skip it.

D gene: TRBD1
J gene: TRBJ1-6
clone size: .
V gene: TRBV3-1/TRBV3-2
CDR3 protein: CASSPHIPDRDSYNSPLHF
CDR3 DNA: TGTGCCAGCAGTCCACATATCCCTGACAGGGACTCCTATAATTCACCCCTCCACTTT

D gene: .
J gene: TRBJ1-5
clone size: .
V gene: TRBV25-1
CDR3 protein: CASSEWGADQPQHF
CDR3 DNA: TGTGCCAGCAGTGAATGGGGGGCGGATCAGCCCCAGCATTTT

D gene: .
J gene: TRBJ2-5
clone size: .
V gene: TRBV9
CDR3 protein: CASSVGMAGYQETQYF
CDR3 DNA: TGTGCCAGCAGCGTAGGAATGGCGGGGTACCAAGAGACCCAGTACTTC

D gene: .
J gene: TRBJ2-2
clone size: .
V gene: TRBV7-7
CDR3 protein: CASSLRPPGAGELFF
CDR3 DNA: TGTGCTAGCAGTCTAAGACCACCCGGGGCCGGGGAGCTGTTTTTT

D gene: TRBD1
J gene: TRBJ1-6
clone size: .
V gene: TRBV27
CDR3 protein: CASSPSMEGQGSYNSPLHF
CDR3 DNA: TGTGCCAGCAGTCCTTCAATGGAGGGACAGGGGAGCTATAATTCACCCCTCCACTTT

D gene: TRBD2
J gene: TRBJ2-1
clone size: .
V gene: TRBV28
CDR3 protein: CASSPGLALKDEQFF
CDR3 DNA: TGTGCCAGCAGTCCGGGACTAGCGTTAAAAGATGAGCAGTTCTTC

D gene: TRBD1
J gene: TRBJ2-2
clone size: once
V gene: TRBV4-2
CDR3 protein: CASSQPGQGLYGELFF
CDR3 DNA: TGTGCCAGCAGCCAGCCGGGACAGGGATTATACGGGGAGCTGTTTTTT

D gene: .
J gene: TRBJ1-2
clone size: .
V gene: TRBV6-5
CDR3 protein: CASRTGTPYGYTF
CDR3 DNA: TGTGCCAGCAGAACCGGGACACCCTATGGCTACACCTTC

D gene: TRBD1
J gene: TRBJ2-1
clone size: .
V gene: TRBV27
CDR3 protein: CASSWGTGGNEQFF
CDR3 DNA: TGTGCCAGCAGTTGGGGGACAGGGGGCAATGAGCAGTTCTTC

D gene: TRBD2
J gene: TRBJ2-3
clone size: .
V gene: TRBV5-6
CDR3 protein: CASSLLAGGDTQYF
CDR3 DNA: TGTGCCAGCAGCTTGCTAGCGGGAGGGGATACGCAGTATTTT

D gene: TRBD1
J gene: TRBJ2-2
clone size: .
V gene: TRBV7-3
CDR3 protein: CASSQGQANTGELFF
CDR3 DNA: TGTGCCAGCAGCCAGGGACAGGCGAACACCGGGGAGCTGTTTTTT

D gene: .
J gene: TRBJ1-6
clone size: .
V gene: TRBV6-5
CDR3 protein: CASTRTAYNSPLHF
CDR3 DNA: TGTGCCAGCACCCGGACGGCGTATAATTCACCCCTCCACTTT